Listed below are T cell receptor beta chains from one sample, sequenced in a study of regulatory T cells in long-lasting Graves disease. A single record per CDR3 protein comes from TCRdb applying MiXCR to the multiplex PCR reads. The sample shows about 470,000 distinct CDR3 sequences, more than 13% of them seen only once. The sample was also linked to a second study, of T cells in Graves' hyperthyroidism and ophthalmopathy.

The starting material was peripheral blood mononuclear cells (PBMCs), obtained at new diagnosis, from a patient treated with antithyroid drugs. These receptors were taken from a woman in her 30s with Graves disease. The CDR3 runs from the conserved cysteine through the conserved F or W. D genes are given only for firm matches. Where a row states a size, it is once, few, many or the class of an expanded clone; other rows omit it.

TRBV11-2	NA	13	TRBJ2-7	many	TGTGCCAGCAGCTTAGTGGGCCAGAACGAGCAGTACTTC	CASSLVGQNEQYF
TRBV10-3	TRBD2	14	TRBJ2-2	NA	TGTGCCATCCTGGGGGGGGCGAACACCGGGGAGCTGTTTTTT	CAILGGANTGELFF
TRBV6-2/TRBV6-3	TRBD1	14	TRBJ1-1	NA	TGTGCCAGCAGTTCCAGGACAGGGAACACTGAAGCTTTCTTT	CASSSRTGNTEAFF
TRBV10-3	NA	14	TRBJ1-2	many	TGTGCCATCAGGGAGACAGAATTTAACTATGGCTACACCTTC	CAIRETEFNYGYTF
TRBV28	NA	16	TRBJ1-1	many	TGTGCCAGCAGTTTAGATATAGGGTTTGGGGCCACTGAAGCTTTCTTT	CASSLDIGFGATEAFF
TRBV10-3	NA	13	TRBJ2-1	many	TGTGCCATCAGTGATAAGGGACTCAATGAGCAGTTCTTC	CAISDKGLNEQFF
TRBV20-1	NA	11	TRBJ2-3	once	TGCAGTGCTAGAGAGGAAGATACGCAGTATTTT	CSAREEDTQYF
TRBV4-1	TRBD1	16	TRBJ1-6	NA	TGCGCCAGCAGCCAAGAAGAAAACAGGGGGCTTTCACCCCTCCACTTT	CASSQEENRGLSPLHF
TRBV20-1	TRBD2	18	TRBJ2-3	many	TGCAGTGCTAGAGCCCCCGGGGGGACTAGCGGGAGCCCAGATACGCAGTATTTT	CSARAPGGTSGSPDTQYF
TRBV11-2	TRBD2	16	TRBJ2-7	many	TGTGCCAGCAGCTCCCTGACTAGCGGGAGCTCCTACGAGCAGTACTTC	CASSSLTSGSSYEQYF
TRBV18	TRBD1	16	TRBJ2-3	many	TGTGCCAGCTCACCAGAGGGACAGGGGCCCACAGATACGCAGTATTTT	CASSPEGQGPTDTQYF
TRBV7-2	TRBD1	15	TRBJ1-5	few	TGTGCCAGCAGCCCGGGACAGGGAAGAAATCAGCCCCAGCATTTT	CASSPGQGRNQPQHF
TRBV27	NA	17	TRBJ2-3	few	TGTGCCAGCAGTTCCCTTCAGGGACTCCCTAGCACAGATACGCAGTATTTT	CASSSLQGLPSTDTQYF
TRBV20-1	TRBD1	12	TRBJ2-7	many	TGCAGTGCCAGCGGACAGGGTAACGAGCAGTACTTC	CSASGQGNEQYF
TRBV11-3	TRBD1	17	TRBJ2-2	many	TGTGCCAGCAGCTTAGAGGTTCCAGGGGGATCCACCGGGGAGCTGTTTTTT	CASSLEVPGGSTGELFF
TRBV10-3	TRBD2	16	TRBJ2-1	NA	TGTGCCATCAGTGAGAAGGGCGGGGGTCTTTACAATGAGCAGTTCTTC	CAISEKGGGLYNEQFF
TRBV20-1	TRBD2	17	TRBJ2-7	many	TGCAGTGCGTCGGGACTAGTCCTGCGAGGGAGGGGCTACGAGCAGTACTTC	CSASGLVLRGRGYEQYF
TRBV24-1	TRBD1	15	TRBJ1-1	many	TGTGCCACCAGGGAATCCGGGACAGGGTCGACTGAAGCTTTCTTT	CATRESGTGSTEAFF
TRBV20-1	NA	14	TRBJ1-5	many	TGCAGTGCACCAACAGGCGGTAGCAATCAGCCCCAGCATTTT	CSAPTGGSNQPQHF
TRBV15	TRBD2	16	TRBJ2-3	NA	TGTGCCACCAGCAGAGGGCTAGCGGGAAACACAGATACGCAGTATTTT	CATSRGLAGNTDTQYF
TRBV11-2	TRBD1	12	TRBJ2-7	many	TGTGCCAGCAGCCTCGGGACAGGCCTTTTGGACTTC	CASSLGTGLLDF
TRBV27	NA	15	TRBJ1-6	many	TGTGCCAGCAGTCCCTCGGGAGGGGCTAATTCACCCCTCCACTTT	CASSPSGGANSPLHF
TRBV7-2	NA	14	TRBJ2-1	many	TGTGCCAGCAGCTTAGGGATTGGGGGCAATGAGCAGTTCTTC	CASSLGIGGNEQFF
TRBV6-5	NA	14	TRBJ2-2	many	TGTGCCAGCAGTTACGGGACAAGGACCGGGGAGCTGTTTTTT	CASSYGTRTGELFF
TRBV27	NA	16	TRBJ2-1	many	TGTGCCAGCAGTGCTCTGGGGGCCAGCTCCTACAATGAGCAGTTCTTC	CASSALGASSYNEQFF
TRBV18	NA	17	TRBJ2-3	many	TGTGCCAGCTCACCGTCCGCTTGGCTAGGGGTGACAGATACGCAGTATTTT	CASSPSAWLGVTDTQYF
TRBV7-9	NA	16	TRBJ2-5	NA	TGTGCCAGCAGCTTTGGCCCCCGGGACACCGAAGAGACCCAGTACTTC	CASSFGPRDTEETQYF
TRBV13	NA	13	TRBJ1-2	many	TGTGCCAGCCGAAACTGGCCTAACTATGGCTACACCTTC	CASRNWPNYGYTF
TRBV7-9	NA	13	TRBJ2-5	many	TGTGCCAGCAGCCTAGACCCTAGGGCACACCCGGTCTTC	CASSLDPRAHPVF
TRBV20-1	TRBD2	15	TRBJ2-3	NA	TGCAGTGCTCCTGTACTAGCGGGAGACACAGATACGCAGTATTTT	CSAPVLAGDTDTQYF
TRBV4-1	NA	16	TRBJ2-7	NA	TGCGCCAGCAGCCAAGGGGGTCTGGATCTCTCCTACGAGCAGTACTTC	CASSQGGLDLSYEQYF
TRBV30	NA	11	TRBJ1-2	few	TGTGCCTCCCGGGACGGCGGAGGCTACACCTTC	CASRDGGGYTF
TRBV19	NA	14	TRBJ2-1	many	TGTGCCAGTAGGCCCCTCAGCTCCTACAATGAGCAGTTCTTC	CASRPLSSYNEQFF
TRBV5-1	NA	13	TRBJ2-1	many	TGCGCCAGCAGCTTGGCGGCACTAAATGAGCAGTTCTTC	CASSLAALNEQFF
TRBV28	NA	15	TRBJ1-4	few	TGTGCCAGCAGTTTATTTCTGAATATAAATGAAAAACTGTTTTTT	CASSLFLNINEKLFF
TRBV5-1	TRBD2	17	TRBJ2-2	many	TGCGCCAGCAGCTTGAGAGGGACTAGCAGGAACACCGGGGAGCTGTTTTTT	CASSLRGTSRNTGELFF
TRBV30	NA	13	TRBJ1-5	many	TGTGCCTGGAGTAAAGGGGGCAATCAGCCCCAGCATTTT	CAWSKGGNQPQHF